This record covers a single TCR beta chain. Its matching antigen is unknown. V lost 6 bases to trimming and J lost 4 bases; unmatched junction nucleotides: 8. In germline, CDR1 is MDHEN, CDR2 SYDVKM. This CDR3 contains 14 residues. Use of 60 Vbeta and 13 Jbeta primers characterized the PCR. The assay was immunoSEQ multiplex PCR, and TCRdb's table has in-frame clones only and misses some. This sample has over 150,000 clones, with less than 85% found just once. This sample is drawn from a study of cytomegalovirus exposure and HLA in healthy donors. Study-wide context: From HLA-typed donors, an early data release held 70 million to 95 million unique TCRs.

General study points: Prediction of most subjects' HLA-A and HLA-B alleles by TCR beta sequences was reportedly accurate.

This chain joins TRBV28 and TRBJ2-5; the match to TRBD1 covers 7 bases. The sequencing sample was made of PBMCs. The sequence derives from a man aged 60-69 years in good health and CMV-seronegative. DNA for the CDR3: TGTGCCAGCAGCGACAGGGTGGTCCGAGAGACCCAGTACTTC. It is translated as CASSDRVVRETQYF.